Shown below are 9 T cell receptor beta chains from a single sample sequenced in a study of chemoradiotherapy in HPV16-positive cancers (dated by TCRdb to the early 2020s). The library was made by the immunoSEQ multiplex PCR assay. Here the immuneACCESS table is served through TCRdb, limited to in-frame sequences with V and J called. Missing clones are a known gap in these copies; in checked studies unresolved V genes cover under half, and the rest lacks a known reason. For this sample there are approximately 16,000 clones; approximately 86% appear just once. The top ten clones comprise 3.5% of the sample. The material sequenced was blood, taken from a patient who underwent chemoradiotherapy. The receptors shown here come from a human donor with HPV-associated anogenital cancer.

The chain joins TRBV9 to TRBJ2-2; a weak D match, TRBD1 (5 bases). Germline V lookup: CDR1 SGDLS, CDR2 YYNGEE. There are 16 residues in the CDR3. The V end was cut by 1 base, the J end by 1 base, with 11 bases between. The CDR3 protein is CASSVLGQGNTGELFF. CDR3 DNA: TGTGCCAGCAGCGTATTAGGGCAGGGGAACACCGGGGAGCTGTTTTTT.

The sample holds a few counts of this clone. The chain carries TRBV7-2 and TRBJ1-1, with unresolved D. Germline CDR1 SGHTA, CDR2 FQGNSA. Deletions cut 2 bases from V and 0 bases from J, with 10 bases between. The CDR3 is 15 residues long. The CDR3 DNA sequence: TGTGCCAGCAGCTTATTTATCTCTCTGAACACTGAAGCTTTCTTT. Its translation is CASSLFISLNTEAFF.

This clone is a singleton in its sample. The junction differs from germline at one of its ends, possibly a read error. The chain carries TRBV10-3 and TRBJ2-5; 12 nucleotides align to TRBD1. From germline, CDR1 is ENHRY and CDR2 SYGVKD. This CDR3 is 12 amino acids long. CDR3 loop: CAISETGDRGHF. CDR3 bases: TGTGCCATCAGTGAAACCGGGGACAGGGGGCACTTC.

Worth noting for this clone: Within the sample, other DNA sequences also encode this same CDR3. This chain links TRBV9 with TRBJ2-2; D unresolved. Germline CDR1 reads SGDLS; CDR2 reads YYNGEE. The CDR3 sequence is 12 residues long. V was pared by 2 bases and J by 5 bases, with 4 bases between. CDR3 in amino acids: CASSVRTGELFF. CDR3 sequence (DNA): TGTGCCAGCAGCGTTAGAACCGGGGAGCTGTTTTTT.

V gene TRBV7-9 combines with J gene TRBJ1-2; no clear D. The CDR3 spans 12 residues. Germline assignment: CDR1 SEHNR and CDR2 FQNEAQ (reference sequence). Trimming left V 1 base short and J 5 bases short, with 5 bases between. CDR3 nucleotides: TGTGCCAGCAGCTTAGATGGTTATGGCTACACCTTC. Translated, it gives CASSLDGYGYTF.

This chain connects TRBV6-1 to TRBJ2-5; no reliable D call. CDR1 and CDR2 from the germline V gene are MNHNS and SASEGT. Trimming removed 3 bases from V and 6 bases from J, with 11 bases in between. The CDR3 contains 13 residues. The DNA of the CDR3 is TGTGCCAGCAGTGACCTAATCGGACAGACCCAGTACTTC. It specifies CASSDLIGQTQYF.

The chain carries TRBV6-1 and TRBJ1-5, with a possible D match to TRBD1 (5 bases). CDR1 is MNHNS, CDR2 SASEGT, per germline. This CDR3 has 16 amino acids. Trimming left V 2 bases short and J 6 bases short, with 17 bases between. As DNA, the CDR3 is TGTGCCAGCAGTGAATGGACGGGGGTGAGGAGTCAGCCCCAGCATTTT. Translated: CASSEWTGVRSQPQHF.

Remarks on this clone: Other DNA sequences from this sample encode an identical CDR3 as well. V gene TRBV2 combines with J gene TRBJ2-3; weak D call: TRBD2 (6 bases). The germline CDR1 and CDR2 sequences are SNHLY and FYNNEI. CDR3 size: 16 residues. Trimming left V 3 bases short and J 2 bases short, with 15 bases between. The CDR3 DNA reads TGTGCCAGCAGTGAGGGGCGGGACCCCTACACAGATACGCAGTATTTT. It translates to CASSEGRDPYTDTQYF.

Comment on this clone: A junction boundary mismatches the germline segment, possibly from a read error. The chain couples TRBV7-7 to TRBJ2-3; TRBD2 might be the D (6 bases). This CDR3 has 16 residues. CDR1 is SSHAT and CDR2 is FNYEAQ in the germline V gene (reference sequence). CDR3: CASSPGRLVSTDTQYF. The CDR3, as DNA: TGTGCTAGCAGCCCGGGGAGGCTAGTGAGCACAGATACGCAGTATTTT.